The clone carrying this T cell receptor beta chain was observed a handful of times. Antigen: not known. As every portion of the isolated RNA was reverse transcribed, the sequencing read expressed TCRB transcripts. Here immunoSEQ multiplex PCR was the method, and the copy in TCRdb shows in-frame clones only, minus some. The top ten clones hold 2.3% of a sample with about 120,000 clones, around 17% of them seen once. Blood was collected once per donor into heparin, averaging about 0.12 L. The entry originates in a study of beta chain features in type 1 diabetes. Per the germline V gene, CDR1 is SGHDN and CDR2 is FVKESK. CDR3 size: 13 residues. Trimming removed 4 bases from V and 3 bases from J, with 7 bases in between. General study points: There was a moderate but significant shortening of TCRB CDR3s in all four CD4+ subsets of Type 1 diabetes patients.

The V call is TRBV14, the J call TRBJ2-4; D is undetermined. The sequenced sample was central memory CD4+ T cells from blood. This clonotype was sampled from a man between 25 and 39 years old with type 1 diabetes. For the CDR3, the DNA is TGTGCCAGCAGCCCGAACAGCAAAAACATTCAGTACTTC. Its translation: CASSPNSKNIQYF.